This section outlines one T cell receptor beta chain sequence together with its context. Its target is unknown. Clones were read by immunoSEQ multiplex PCR, and TCRdb kept only the in-frame ones, dropping some. Of about 39,000 clones detected, around two thirds appear once; the ten largest clones hold about 8%. This record comes from a study of vaccination effects on CD4 cells after COVID-19. The authors isolated CD4+ T cells after around 9 days of culture. Participants completed two doses of the BNT162b2 or mRNA-1273 vaccine. Nobody among the vaccine recipients had prior SARS-CoV-2 infection (nucleocapsid antibodies were negative). On day 3 and again on day 7, half the medium was replaced with IL-2 medium. Sequenced here: CD4+ T cells from PBMCs cultured without peptide, sampled after COVID-19 vaccination. The origin of this receptor is a human donor who received a COVID-19 vaccine.

DNA of the CDR3: TGTGCCAGTACCATGGGGGCGCGTCAGCCCCAGCATTTT. This sequence encodes CASTMGARQPQHF. The chain links TRBV19 to TRBJ1-5; maybe TRBD1 (6 bases). Germline loops: CDR1 LNHDA, CDR2 SQIVND (reference sequence). The CDR3 length is 13 residues. V was cut by 7 bases and J by 6 bases, with 13 bases left in between.